This TCR beta chain is from a study of cytomegalovirus exposure and HLA in healthy donors. Whole-study results and caveats: Immune exposure information comprised only CMV serostatus. What a later analysis showed was that several of the most significant clusters appeared linked to common viral pathogens.

The PCR had 60 Vbeta and 13 Jbeta primers. Clones were read by immunoSEQ multiplex PCR, and TCRdb kept only the in-frame ones, dropping some. There are roughly 100,000 clones in the sample; under 80% occur only once, and around 5.8% lies in the top ten. In the case of this clone: The antigen remains unidentified.

The CDR3 contains 17 residues. V lost 4 bases, J lost 2 bases, and 13 bases stayed unmatched. Germline V gives CDR1 SGHRS, CDR2 YFSETQ. The receptor's source is a woman between 45 and 60 years old in good health and CMV-seropositive. The chain carries TRBV5-1 and TRBJ2-7, with 9 bases that match TRBD1. The sequencing sample was made of PBMCs. Here the CDR3 reads CASSPRPVGTGTYEQYF. The CDR3 DNA is TGCGCCAGCAGCCCCCGCCCGGTTGGGACAGGGACCTACGAGCAGTACTTC. The full variable domain, in which reference TRBV5-1 and TRBJ2-7 provide the parts outside the CDR3, is KAGVTQTPRYLIKTRGQQVTLSCSPISGHRSVSWYQQTPGQGLQFLFEYFSETQRNKGNFPGRFSGRQFSNSRSEMNVSTLELGDSALYLCASSPRPVGTGTYEQYFGPGTRLTVT.